This TCR beta chain stems from a study of beta chain features in type 1 diabetes. Study observations and caveats: For Type 1 diabetes patients, all four CD4+ subsets carried TCRB CDR3s that were moderately but significantly shorter. VDJ junctions from patients with type 1 diabetes contained fewer insertions and more deletions.

The CDR3 is made up of 13 amino acids. The V and J ends lost 6 bases and 3 bases respectively, with 9 bases between them. Looked up from germline, CDR1 is SNHLY and CDR2 is FYNNEI. The count of this clone is one. As yet, its antigen is unknown. Expressed TCRB transcripts were sequenced, since all the RNA that had been isolated was reverse transcribed. Roughly 3.5 million reads per sample on average were obtained from naive, central memory and regulatory T cell samples. Profiling relied on immunoSEQ multiplex PCR, and the TCRdb table lists in-frame clones only, not all of them. The data show a few hundred thousand clones, with more than 15% seen just once and approximately 0.086% held by the top ten. One heparinised draw of blood, averaging about 120 mL, came from each donor. Researchers reported sorting CD4+ naive, central memory, regulatory and stem cell-like memory cells via CD45RO/CCR7/CD25/CD127/CD95/CD27.

This clonotype was sampled from a man aged 25 to 40 with type 1 diabetes. Sequencing was performed on naive CD4+ T cells from blood. The gene calls are TRBV2 and TRBJ2-1; TRBD1 is a possible D gene (5 bases). DNA of the CDR3: TGTGCCAGCAGCGACAGTCGCTACAATGAGCAGTTCTTC. Translating it yields CASSDSRYNEQFF.